This TCR beta chain was captured by sequencing in a study of CXCR3-negative and CXCR3-positive naive CD8 T cells. Study-level findings and limits: CXCR3-expressing naive cells carried TRB CDR3s more hydrophobic than those of CXCR3-negative naive cells. Memory CD8+ T cell repertoires were far less diverse than both naive subsets.

The sorter processed each CD8+ T cell subset in triplicate at some 300,000 cells apiece. Among CD8+ T cells, naive ones were CD45RO-CCR7+CD27+CD95-. 5' RACE that incorporated UMI labels was used to prepare the TRB cDNA libraries. TCRdb reprocessed the 5' RACE reads and stores each CDR3 protein as one record, lacking DNA. With around 60,000 distinct CDR3 sequences in the sample, the ten largest clones hold 0.8%. The CDR3 is made up of 15 amino acids. Germline CDR1 LNHNV, CDR2 YYDKDF (reference sequence). As to this clonotype: Its antigen is unidentified.

This chain links TRBV15 with TRBJ2-3; TCRdb's assignment of TRBD2 cannot be checked, as there is no DNA. The sequence was collected from a human donor in good health. Some clones in this sample may be carry-over from other donors' samples. Specimen: naive CXCR3+ CD8+ T cells from blood. This sample's subset: CD45RO-CCR7+CD27+CD95- naive CD8+ T cells expressing CXCR3 (TNR3+). CDR3 sequence: CATSRDRITALSQYF. Full variable domain (remainder filled in from reference TRBV15 and TRBJ2-3): DAMVIQNPRYQVTQFGKPVTLSCSQTLNHNVMYWYQQKSSQAPKLLFHYYDKDFNNEADTPDNFQSRRPNTSFCFLDIRSPGLGDTAMYLCATSRDRITALSQYFGPGTRLTVL.